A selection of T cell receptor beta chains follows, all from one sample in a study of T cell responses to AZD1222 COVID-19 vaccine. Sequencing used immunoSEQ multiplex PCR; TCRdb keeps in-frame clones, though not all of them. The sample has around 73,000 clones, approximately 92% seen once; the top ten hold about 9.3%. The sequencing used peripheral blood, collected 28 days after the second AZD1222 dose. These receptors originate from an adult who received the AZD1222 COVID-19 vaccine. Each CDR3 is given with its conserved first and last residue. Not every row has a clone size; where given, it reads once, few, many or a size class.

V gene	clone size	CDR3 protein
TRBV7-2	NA	CASSPRGTTQYF
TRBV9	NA	CASSASIRFTEAFF
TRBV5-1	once	CASSLGGTGGAEQYF
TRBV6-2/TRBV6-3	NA	CASSYLGSTDTQYF
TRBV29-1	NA	CSVVGNSYEQYF
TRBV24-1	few	CATSDFPQGPGELFF
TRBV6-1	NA	CASSEDRTEAFF
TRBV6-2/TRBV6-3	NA	CASSYGTGSGYTF
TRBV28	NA	CASNQDRVRNQPQHF
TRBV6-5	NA	CASSSFSGNTIYF
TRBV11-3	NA	CASSLGLTAERETQYF
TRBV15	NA	CATSRDRFTETQYF
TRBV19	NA	CASSIGAGARDQPQHF
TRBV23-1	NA	CASSQSGPPVYEQYF
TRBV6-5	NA	CASGGTGVFTLHF
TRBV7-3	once	CASSHNGGHYNEQFF
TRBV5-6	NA	CASSLSRTMNTEAFF
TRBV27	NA	CASSQGGQGYDQYF
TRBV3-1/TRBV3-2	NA	CASSQVGETAFF
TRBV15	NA	CATSRDWQNTEAFF
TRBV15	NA	CATSALKTGELFF
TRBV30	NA	CACRQQVGEKLFF
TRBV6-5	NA	CASSYELAGITEQFF
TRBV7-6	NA	CASSLRTVGQETQYF
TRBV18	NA	CASSPRGAREQFF
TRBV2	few	CASSEVGAQGGYTF
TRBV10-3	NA	CATGLAGETQYF
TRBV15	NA	CATSRDGAGQGEGYTF
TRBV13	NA	CASSFGTSGRVGEETQYF
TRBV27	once	CASSVDRGTEAFF
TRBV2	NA	CASSPTGTDPNGELFF
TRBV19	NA	CASSIDFTKNQPQHF
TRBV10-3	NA	CASGTSGRAGTDTQYF
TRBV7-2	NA	CASSPTGTGFRAGYTF
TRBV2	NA	CASSAGVHQPQHF
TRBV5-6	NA	CASSLAGGDRGYSYEQYF
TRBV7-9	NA	CASSPTGSYGYTF
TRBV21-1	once	CASSKDELDRNTGELFF
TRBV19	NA	CASSDRPNYGYTF
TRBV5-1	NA	CASSLVVGQETQYF
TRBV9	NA	CASSFRTGNTIYF
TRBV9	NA	CASSVTGDSPYEQYF
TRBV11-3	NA	CASSDLQNTGELFF
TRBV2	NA	CASSETAWRGYTF
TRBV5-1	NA	CASSLAGTPGAFF
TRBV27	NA	CASSEQGANGGYTF
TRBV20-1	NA	CSASHQRSTGELFF
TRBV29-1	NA	CSVARGRDQPQHF
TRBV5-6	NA	CASSLVGSANTEAFF
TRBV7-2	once	CASSLPSPLNEKLFF
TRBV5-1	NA	CASSEGDRRTDTQYF
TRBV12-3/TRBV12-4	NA	CASSFTNQETQYF
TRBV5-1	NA	CASSSGLAGSETQYF
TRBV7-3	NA	CASSRSGRVSNQPQHF
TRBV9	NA	CASSRKLRGGYTF
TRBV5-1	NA	CASSLGGLAANEQFF
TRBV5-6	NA	CASSFRTLSFNNEQFF